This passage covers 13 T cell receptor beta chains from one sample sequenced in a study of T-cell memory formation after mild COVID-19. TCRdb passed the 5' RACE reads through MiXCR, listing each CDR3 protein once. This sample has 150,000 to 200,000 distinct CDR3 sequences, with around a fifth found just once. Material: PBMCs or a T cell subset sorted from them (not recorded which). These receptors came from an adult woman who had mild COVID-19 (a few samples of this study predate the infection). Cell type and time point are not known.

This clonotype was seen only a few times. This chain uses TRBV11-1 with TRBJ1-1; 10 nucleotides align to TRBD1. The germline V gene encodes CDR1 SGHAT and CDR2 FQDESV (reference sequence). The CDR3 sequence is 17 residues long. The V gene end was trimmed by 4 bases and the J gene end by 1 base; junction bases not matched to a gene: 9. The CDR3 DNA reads TGTGCCAGCAGCTACTCCCCGGGACAGGGGAGGAACACTGAAGCTTTCTTT. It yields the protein CASSYSPGQGRNTEAFF.

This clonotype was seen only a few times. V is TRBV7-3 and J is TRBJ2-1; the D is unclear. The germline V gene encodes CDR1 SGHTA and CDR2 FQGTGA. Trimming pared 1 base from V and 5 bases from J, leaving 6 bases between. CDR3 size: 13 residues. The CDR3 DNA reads TGTGCCAGCAGCTTAATTAGCCACAATGAGCAGTTCTTC. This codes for CASSLISHNEQFF.

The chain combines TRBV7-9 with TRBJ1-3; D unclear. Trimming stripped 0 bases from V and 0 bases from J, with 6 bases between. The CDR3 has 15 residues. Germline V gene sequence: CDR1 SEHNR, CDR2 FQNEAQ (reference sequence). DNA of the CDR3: TGTGCCAGCAGCTTAGCGGCCTTCTCTGGAAACACCATATATTTT. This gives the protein CASSLAAFSGNTIYF. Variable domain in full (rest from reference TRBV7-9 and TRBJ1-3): DTGVSQNPRHKITKRGQNVTFRCDPISEHNRLYWYRQTLGQGPEFLTYFQNEAQLEKSRLLSDRFSAERPKGSFSTLEIQRTEQGDSAMYLCASSLAAFSGNTIYFGEGSWLTVV.

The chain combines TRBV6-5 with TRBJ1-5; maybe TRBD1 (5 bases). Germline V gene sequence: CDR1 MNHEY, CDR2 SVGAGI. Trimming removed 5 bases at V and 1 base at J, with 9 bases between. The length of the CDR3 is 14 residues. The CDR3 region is CASSTGTSNQPQHF. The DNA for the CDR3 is TGTGCCAGCAGTACTGGGACGAGCAATCAGCCCCAGCATTTT.

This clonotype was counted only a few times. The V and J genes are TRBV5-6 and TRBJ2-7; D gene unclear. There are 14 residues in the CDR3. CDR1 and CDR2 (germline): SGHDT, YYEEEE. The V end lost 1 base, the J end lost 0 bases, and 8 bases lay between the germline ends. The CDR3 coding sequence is TGTGCCAGCAGCTTGTGGCAGGTCTCCTACGAGCAGTACTTC. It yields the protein CASSLWQVSYEQYF.

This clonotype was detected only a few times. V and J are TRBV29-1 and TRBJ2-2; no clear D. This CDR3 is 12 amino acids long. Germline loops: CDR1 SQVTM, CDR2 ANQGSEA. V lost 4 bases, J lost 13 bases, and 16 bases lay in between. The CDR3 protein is CSVVSNSPGLFF. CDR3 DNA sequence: TGCAGCGTTGTATCGAACAGCCCCGGGCTGTTTTTT.

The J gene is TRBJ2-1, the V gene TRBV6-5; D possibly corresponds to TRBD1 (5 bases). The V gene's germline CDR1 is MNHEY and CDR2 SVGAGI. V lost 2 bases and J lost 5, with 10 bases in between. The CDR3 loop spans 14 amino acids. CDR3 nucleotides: TGTGCCAGCAGTTACCAAGACAGTGACAATGAGCAGTTCTTC. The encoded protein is CASSYQDSDNEQFF.

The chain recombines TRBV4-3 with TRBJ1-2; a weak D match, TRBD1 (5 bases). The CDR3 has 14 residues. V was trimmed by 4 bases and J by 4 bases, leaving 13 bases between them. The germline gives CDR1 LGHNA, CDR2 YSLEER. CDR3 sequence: CASSPTGTGYGYTF. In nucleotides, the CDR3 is TGCGCCAGCAGCCCAACCGGGACGGGCTATGGCTACACCTTC.

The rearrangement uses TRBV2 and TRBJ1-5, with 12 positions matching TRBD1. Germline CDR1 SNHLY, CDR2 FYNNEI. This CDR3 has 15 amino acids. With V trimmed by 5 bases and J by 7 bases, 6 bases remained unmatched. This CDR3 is CASSTGTGGVQPQHF. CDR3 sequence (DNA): TGTGCCAGCAGTACCGGGACAGGGGGCGTGCAGCCCCAGCATTTT.

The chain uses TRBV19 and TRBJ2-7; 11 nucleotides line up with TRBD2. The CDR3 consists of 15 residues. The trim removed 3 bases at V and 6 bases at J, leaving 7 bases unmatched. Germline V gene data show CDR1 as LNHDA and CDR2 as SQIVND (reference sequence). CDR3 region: CASSIPLAGGIEQYF. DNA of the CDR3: TGTGCCAGTAGTATCCCGCTAGCGGGAGGTATCGAGCAGTACTTC.

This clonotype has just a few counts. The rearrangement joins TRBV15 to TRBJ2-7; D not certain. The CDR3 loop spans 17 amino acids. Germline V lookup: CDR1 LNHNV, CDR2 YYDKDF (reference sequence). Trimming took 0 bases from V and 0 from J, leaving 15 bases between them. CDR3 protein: CATSRDYRVLSSYEQYF. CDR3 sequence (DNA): TGTGCCACCAGCAGAGATTATCGTGTACTAAGCTCCTACGAGCAGTACTTC.

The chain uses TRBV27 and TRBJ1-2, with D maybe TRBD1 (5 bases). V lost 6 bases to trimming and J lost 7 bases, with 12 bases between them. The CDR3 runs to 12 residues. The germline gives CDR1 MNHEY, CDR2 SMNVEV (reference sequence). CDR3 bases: TGTGCCAGCAGCTCACTCGGGGGTGGCTACACCTTC. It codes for CASSSLGGGYTF.

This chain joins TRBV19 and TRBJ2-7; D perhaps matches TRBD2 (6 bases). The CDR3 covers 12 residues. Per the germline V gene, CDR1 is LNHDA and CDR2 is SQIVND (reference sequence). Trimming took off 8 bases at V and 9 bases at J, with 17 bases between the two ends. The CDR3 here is CASSFTGRGQYF. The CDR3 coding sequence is TGTGCCAGTTCCTTCACGGGGCGGGGGCAGTACTTC.